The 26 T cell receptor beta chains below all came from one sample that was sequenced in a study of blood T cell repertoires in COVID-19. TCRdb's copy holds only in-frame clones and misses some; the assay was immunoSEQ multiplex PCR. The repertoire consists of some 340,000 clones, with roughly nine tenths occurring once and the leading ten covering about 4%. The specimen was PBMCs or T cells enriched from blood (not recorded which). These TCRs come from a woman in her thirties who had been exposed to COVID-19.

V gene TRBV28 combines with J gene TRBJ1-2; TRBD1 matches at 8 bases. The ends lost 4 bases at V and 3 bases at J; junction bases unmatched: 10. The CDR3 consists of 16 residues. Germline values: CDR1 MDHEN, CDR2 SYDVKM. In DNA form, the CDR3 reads TGTGCCAGCAGTTCGGACAGGGAGGTGACCTACTATGGCTACACCTTC. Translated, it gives CASSSDREVTYYGYTF.

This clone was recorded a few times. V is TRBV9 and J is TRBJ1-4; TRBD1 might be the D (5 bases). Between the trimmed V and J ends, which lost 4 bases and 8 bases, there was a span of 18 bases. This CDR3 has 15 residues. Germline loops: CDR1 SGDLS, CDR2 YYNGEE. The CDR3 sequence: CASSQTKGRREKLFF. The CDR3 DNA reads TGTGCCAGCAGCCAAACCAAGGGGAGGAGGGAAAAACTGTTTTTT. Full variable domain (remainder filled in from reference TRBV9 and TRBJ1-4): DSGVTQTPKHLITATGQRVTLRCSPRSGDLSVYWYQQSLDQGLQFLIQYYNGEERAKGNILERFSAQQFPDLHSELNLSSLELGDSALYFCASSQTKGRREKLFFGSGTQLSVL.

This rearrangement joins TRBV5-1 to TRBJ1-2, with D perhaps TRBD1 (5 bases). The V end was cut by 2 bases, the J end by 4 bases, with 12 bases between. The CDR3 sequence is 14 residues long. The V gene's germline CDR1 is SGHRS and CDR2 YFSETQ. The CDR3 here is CASSLDRERYGYTF. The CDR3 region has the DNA TGCGCCAGCAGCTTAGACAGAGAGCGCTATGGCTACACCTTC.

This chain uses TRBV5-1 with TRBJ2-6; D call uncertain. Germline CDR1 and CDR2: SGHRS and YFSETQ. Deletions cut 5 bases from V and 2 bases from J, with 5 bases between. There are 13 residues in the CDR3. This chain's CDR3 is CASRSTGANVLTF. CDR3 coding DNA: TGCGCCAGCAGATCTACTGGGGCCAACGTCCTGACTTTC. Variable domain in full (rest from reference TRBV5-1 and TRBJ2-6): KAGVTQTPRYLIKTRGQQVTLSCSPISGHRSVSWYQQTPGQGLQFLFEYFSETQRNKGNFPGRFSGRQFSNSRSEMNVSTLELGDSALYLCASRSTGANVLTFGAGSRLTVL.

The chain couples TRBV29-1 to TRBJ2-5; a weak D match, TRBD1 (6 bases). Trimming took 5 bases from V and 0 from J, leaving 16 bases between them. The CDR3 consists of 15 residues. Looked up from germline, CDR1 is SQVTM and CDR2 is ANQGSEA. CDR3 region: CSVIPWDNDQETQYF. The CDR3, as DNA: TGCAGCGTTATTCCGTGGGACAATGACCAAGAGACCCAGTACTTC.

CDR3 in amino acids: CASSHDPGVGTEAFF. For the CDR3, the DNA is TGCGCCAGCAGCCATGACCCGGGGGTGGGCACTGAAGCTTTCTTT. The chain links TRBV4-1 to TRBJ1-1; D might be TRBD1 (5 bases). The germline V and J ends were trimmed by 3 bases and 4 bases, with 15 bases remaining between them. Per the germline V gene, CDR1 is MGHRA and CDR2 is YSYEKL. There are 15 residues in the CDR3.

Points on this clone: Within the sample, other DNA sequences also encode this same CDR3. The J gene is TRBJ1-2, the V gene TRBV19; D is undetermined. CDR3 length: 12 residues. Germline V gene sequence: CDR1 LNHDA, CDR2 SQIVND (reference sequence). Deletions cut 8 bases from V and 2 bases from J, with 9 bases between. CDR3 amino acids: CASERRNYGYTF. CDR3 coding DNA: TGTGCCAGTGAGCGGCGGAACTATGGCTACACCTTC.

The DNA for the CDR3 is TGCAGGGGGGGGAACACTGAAGCTTTCTTT. Protein sequence: CRGGNTEAFF. The chain has TRBV20-1 and TRBJ1-1; possibly TRBD1 for D (5 bases). This CDR3 has 10 residues. The germline gives CDR1 DFQATT, CDR2 SNEGSKA (reference sequence).

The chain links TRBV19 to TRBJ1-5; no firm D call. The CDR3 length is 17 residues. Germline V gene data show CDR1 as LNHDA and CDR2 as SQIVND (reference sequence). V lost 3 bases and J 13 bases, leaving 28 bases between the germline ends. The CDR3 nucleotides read TGTGCCAGTAGTATCAGGTCGCGTTCAACACAACAACAACAACAGCATTTT. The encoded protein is CASSIRSRSTQQQQQHF.

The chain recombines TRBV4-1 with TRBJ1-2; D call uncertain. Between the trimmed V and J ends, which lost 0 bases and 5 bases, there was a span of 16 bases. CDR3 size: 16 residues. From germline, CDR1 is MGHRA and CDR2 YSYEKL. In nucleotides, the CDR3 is TGCGCCAGCAGCCAAGATTGGGTGGGGAGAAGATATGGCTACACCTTC. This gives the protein CASSQDWVGRRYGYTF.

The CDR3 sequence: CSTGPPKELFF. CDR3 DNA: TGCAGCACAGGACCGCCAAAGGAGCTGTTTTTT. The rearrangement joins TRBV29-1 to TRBJ2-2; tentative D call: TRBD1 (5 bases). Germline V gives CDR1 SQVTM, CDR2 ANQGSEA. V was cut by 8 bases and J by 10 bases, with 14 bases left in between. The CDR3 has 11 amino acids.

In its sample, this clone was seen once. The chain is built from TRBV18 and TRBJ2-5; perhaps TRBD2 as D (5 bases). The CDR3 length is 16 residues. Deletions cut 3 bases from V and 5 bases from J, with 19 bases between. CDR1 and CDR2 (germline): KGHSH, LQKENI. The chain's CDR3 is CASSPPGGGIGETQYF. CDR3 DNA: TGTGCCAGCTCACCGCCAGGTGGAGGAATTGGGGAGACCCAGTACTTC.

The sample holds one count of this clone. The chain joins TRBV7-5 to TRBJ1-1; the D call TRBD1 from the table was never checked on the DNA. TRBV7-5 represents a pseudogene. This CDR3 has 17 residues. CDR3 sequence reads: CARSIVDSPSMNTEAFF. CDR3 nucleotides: TGTGCCAGAAGCATAGTCGACAGTCCTTCAATGAACACTGAAGCTTTCTTT.

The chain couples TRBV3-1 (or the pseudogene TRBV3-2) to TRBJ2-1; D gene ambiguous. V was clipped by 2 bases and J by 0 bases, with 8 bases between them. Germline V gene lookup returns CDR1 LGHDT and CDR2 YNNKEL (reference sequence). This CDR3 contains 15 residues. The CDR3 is CASSQLSYSYNEQFF. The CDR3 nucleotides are TGTGCCAGCAGCCAACTCTCCTACTCCTACAATGAGCAGTTCTTC.

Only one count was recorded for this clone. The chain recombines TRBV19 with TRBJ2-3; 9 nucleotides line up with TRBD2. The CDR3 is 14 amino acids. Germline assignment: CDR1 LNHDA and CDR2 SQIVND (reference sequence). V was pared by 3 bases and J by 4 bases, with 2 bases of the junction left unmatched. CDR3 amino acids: CASSMGGGADTQYF. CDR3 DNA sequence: TGTGCCAGTAGTATGGGCGGGGGGGCAGATACGCAGTATTTT.

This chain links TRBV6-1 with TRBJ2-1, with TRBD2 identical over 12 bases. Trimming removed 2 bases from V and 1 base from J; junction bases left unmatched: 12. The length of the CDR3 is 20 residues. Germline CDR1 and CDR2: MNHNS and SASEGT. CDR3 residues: CASSEWIASGGAVSYNEQFF. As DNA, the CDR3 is TGTGCCAGCAGTGAATGGATCGCTAGCGGGGGGGCCGTATCCTACAATGAGCAGTTCTTC.

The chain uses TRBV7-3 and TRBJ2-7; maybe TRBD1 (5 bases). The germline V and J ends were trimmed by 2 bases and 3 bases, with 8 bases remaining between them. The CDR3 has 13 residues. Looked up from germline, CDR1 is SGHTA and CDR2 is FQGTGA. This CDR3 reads CASSLEQGYEQYF. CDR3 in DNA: TGTGCCAGCAGCTTAGAGCAGGGCTACGAGCAGTACTTC.

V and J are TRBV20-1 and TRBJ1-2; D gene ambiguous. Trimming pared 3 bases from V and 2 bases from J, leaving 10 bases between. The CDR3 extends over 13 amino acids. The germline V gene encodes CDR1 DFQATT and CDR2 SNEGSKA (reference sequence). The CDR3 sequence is CSASRFLNYGYTF. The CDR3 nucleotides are TGCAGTGCTAGTCGCTTTCTAAACTATGGCTACACCTTC.

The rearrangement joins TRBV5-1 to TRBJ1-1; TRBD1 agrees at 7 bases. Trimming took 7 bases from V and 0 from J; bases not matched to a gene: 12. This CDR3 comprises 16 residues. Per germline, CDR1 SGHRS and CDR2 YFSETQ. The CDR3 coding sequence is TGCGCCAGCGACCGAGACAGGGCGGTTCTGAACACTGAAGCTTTCTTT. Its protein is CASDRDRAVLNTEAFF.

Written as DNA, the CDR3 is TGCGCCAGCAGCCTGGGGACAGCCTCGGGTGCCCAGCATTTT. Translated, it gives CASSLGTASGAQHF. The chain recombines TRBV5-1 with TRBJ1-5; 7 bases are shared with TRBD1. The CDR3 is made up of 14 amino acids. Trimming cost V 4 bases and J 11 bases; bases outside gene matches: 12. Germline values: CDR1 SGHRS, CDR2 YFSETQ.

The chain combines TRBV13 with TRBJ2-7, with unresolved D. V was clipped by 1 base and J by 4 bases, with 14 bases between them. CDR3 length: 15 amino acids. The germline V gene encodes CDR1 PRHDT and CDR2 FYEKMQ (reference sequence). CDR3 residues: CASSLESRFPYEQYF. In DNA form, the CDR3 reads TGTGCCAGCAGCTTAGAGTCCAGGTTCCCTTACGAGCAGTACTTC.

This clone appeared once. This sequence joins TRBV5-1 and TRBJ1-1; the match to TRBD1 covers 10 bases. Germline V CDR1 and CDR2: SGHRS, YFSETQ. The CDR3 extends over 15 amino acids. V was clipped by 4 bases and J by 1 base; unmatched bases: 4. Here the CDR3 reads CASSPGTGANTEAFF. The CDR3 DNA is TGCGCCAGCAGCCCCGGGACAGGGGCGAACACTGAAGCTTTCTTT. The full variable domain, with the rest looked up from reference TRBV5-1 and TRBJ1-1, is KAGVTQTPRYLIKTRGQQVTLSCSPISGHRSVSWYQQTPGQGLQFLFEYFSETQRNKGNFPGRFSGRQFSNSRSEMNVSTLELGDSALYLCASSPGTGANTEAFFGQGTRLTVV.

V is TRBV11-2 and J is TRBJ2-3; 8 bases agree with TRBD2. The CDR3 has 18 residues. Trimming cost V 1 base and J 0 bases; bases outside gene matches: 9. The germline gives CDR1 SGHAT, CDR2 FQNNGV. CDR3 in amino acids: CASSLGSSGTPSTDTQYF. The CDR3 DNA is TGTGCCAGCAGCTTAGGTAGTAGCGGGACCCCTAGCACAGATACGCAGTATTTT.

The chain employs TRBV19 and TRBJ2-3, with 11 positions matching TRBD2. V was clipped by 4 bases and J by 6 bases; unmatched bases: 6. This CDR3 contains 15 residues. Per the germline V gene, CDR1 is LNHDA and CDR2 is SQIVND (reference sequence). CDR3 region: CASSNLAGGGDTQYF. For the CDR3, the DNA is TGTGCCAGTAGTAATCTAGCGGGGGGCGGGGATACGCAGTATTTT.

The DNA for the CDR3 is TGCGCCAGCAGCTCCGGCGGGGTTCAAGAGACCCAGTACTTC. It encodes CASSSGGVQETQYF. The V gene is TRBV5-1, the J gene TRBJ2-5; weak D call: TRBD2 (6 bases). The V gene's germline CDR1 is SGHRS and CDR2 YFSETQ. The CDR3 is 14 amino acids. The V gene lost 3 bases and the J gene lost 2 bases, with 11 bases spanning the gap. Using reference TRBV5-1 and TRBJ2-5 for the parts outside the CDR3, the full variable domain is KAGVTQTPRYLIKTRGQQVTLSCSPISGHRSVSWYQQTPGQGLQFLFEYFSETQRNKGNFPGRFSGRQFSNSRSEMNVSTLELGDSALYLCASSSGGVQETQYFGPGTRLLVL.

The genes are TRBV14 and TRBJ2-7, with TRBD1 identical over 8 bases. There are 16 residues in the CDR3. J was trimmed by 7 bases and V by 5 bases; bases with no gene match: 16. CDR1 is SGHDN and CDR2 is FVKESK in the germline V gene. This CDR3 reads CASSGAPGTGPSEQYF. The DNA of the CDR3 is TGTGCCAGCAGCGGCGCGCCCGGGACAGGACCGTCAGAGCAGTACTTC.